This TCR beta chain was obtained from a study of blood T cell repertoires in COVID-19. Study at large: Some COVID-19 samples were acute and others convalescent; all came from the United States, Italy and Spain. The cDNA or gDNA used as material had been derived from T cells, B-cell-depleted T cells, or PBMCs.

Authors' processing steps: Cell counts per sample came from amplifying reference gene primers. Clones were sequenced by immunoSEQ multiplex PCR, and TCRdb holds only the in-frame ones, with some missing. The D gene and trimming were derived from the DNA, and the V and J assignments and clone size from that table. The sample contains 200,000 to 250,000 clones, roughly 90% of which appear only once. Germline V gene sequence: CDR1 SGHDN, CDR2 FVKESK. V was pared by 4 bases and J by 0 bases, with 9 bases between. This CDR3 contains 15 residues. The sequence was obtained from a woman aged 60-75 years with acute or convalescent COVID-19. The rearrangement joins TRBV14 to TRBJ1-4; D remains unclear. The sequenced sample was peripheral blood. The CDR3 sequence is CASSPRLATNEKLFF. The CDR3 DNA follows: TGTGCCAGCAGCCCCCGATTAGCAACTAATGAAAAACTGTTTTTT.